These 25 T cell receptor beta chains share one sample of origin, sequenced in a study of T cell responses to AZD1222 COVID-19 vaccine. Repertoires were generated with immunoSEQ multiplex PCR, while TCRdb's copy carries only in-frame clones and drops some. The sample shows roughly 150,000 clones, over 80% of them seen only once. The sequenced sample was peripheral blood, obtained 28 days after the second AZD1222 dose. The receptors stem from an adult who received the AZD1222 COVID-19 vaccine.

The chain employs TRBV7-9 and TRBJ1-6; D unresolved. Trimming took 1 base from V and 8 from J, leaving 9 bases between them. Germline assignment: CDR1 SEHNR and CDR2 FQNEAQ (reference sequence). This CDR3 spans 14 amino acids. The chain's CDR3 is CASSLEAQHSPLHF. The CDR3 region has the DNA TGTGCCAGCAGCTTAGAGGCACAGCATTCACCCCTCCACTTT.

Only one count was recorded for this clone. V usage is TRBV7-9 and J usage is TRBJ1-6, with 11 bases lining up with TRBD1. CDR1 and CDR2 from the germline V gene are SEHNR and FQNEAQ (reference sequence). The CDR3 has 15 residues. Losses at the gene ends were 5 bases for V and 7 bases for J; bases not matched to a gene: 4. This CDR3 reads CASSPRDRGNSPLHF. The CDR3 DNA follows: TGTGCCAGCAGCCCCCGGGACAGGGGGAATTCACCCCTCCACTTT.

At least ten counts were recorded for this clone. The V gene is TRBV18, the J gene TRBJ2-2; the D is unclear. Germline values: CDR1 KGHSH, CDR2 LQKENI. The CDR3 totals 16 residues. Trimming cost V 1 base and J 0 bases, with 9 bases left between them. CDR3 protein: CASSPRGPPNTGELFF. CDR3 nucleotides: TGTGCCAGCTCACCACGCGGACCCCCGAACACCGGGGAGCTGTTTTTT.

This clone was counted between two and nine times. CDR3 protein: CASSLSREAYNEQFF. The CDR3 DNA is TGTGCCAGCAGTTTATCCCGGGAGGCCTACAATGAGCAGTTCTTC. The V gene is TRBV27, the J gene TRBJ2-1, with 7 bases matching TRBD2. Germline loops: CDR1 MNHEY, CDR2 SMNVEV (reference sequence). The CDR3 loop spans 15 amino acids. With 0 bases clipped from V and 2 bases from J, the junction kept 1 base outside the gene matches.

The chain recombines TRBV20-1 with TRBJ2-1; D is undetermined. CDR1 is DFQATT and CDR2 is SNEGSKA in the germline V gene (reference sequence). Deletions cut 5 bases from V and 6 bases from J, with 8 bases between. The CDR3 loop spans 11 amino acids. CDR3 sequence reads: CSARASNEQFF. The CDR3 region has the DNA TGCAGTGCTCGGGCTTCCAATGAGCAGTTCTTC.

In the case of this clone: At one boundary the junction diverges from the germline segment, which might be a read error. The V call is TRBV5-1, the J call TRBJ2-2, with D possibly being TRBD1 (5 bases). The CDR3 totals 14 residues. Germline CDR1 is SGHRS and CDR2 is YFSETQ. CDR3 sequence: CASRFLGDTGELFF. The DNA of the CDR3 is TGCGCCAGCCGCTTCCTAGGGGACACCGGGGAGCTGTTTTTT.

The CDR3 DNA is TGCGCCAGCAGCAGGGCAATTTACACCGGGGAGCTGTTTTTT. Translated, it gives CASSRAIYTGELFF. The chain links TRBV5-1 to TRBJ2-2; no clear D. The germline CDR1 and CDR2 sequences are SGHRS and YFSETQ. The length of the CDR3 is 14 residues. The germline V and J ends were trimmed by 4 bases and 3 bases, with 10 bases remaining between them.

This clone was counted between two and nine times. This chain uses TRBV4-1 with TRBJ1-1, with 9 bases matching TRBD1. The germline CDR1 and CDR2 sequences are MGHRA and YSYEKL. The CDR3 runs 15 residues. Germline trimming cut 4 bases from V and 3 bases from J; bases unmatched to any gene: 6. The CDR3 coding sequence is TGCGCCAGCAGCCGCCCACGGGACAGGGACACTGAAGCTTTCTTT. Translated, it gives CASSRPRDRDTEAFF.

The CDR3 DNA reads as TGTGCCAGCAGCCCCCCGGGAACTAGCAATCAGCCCCAGCATTTT. Protein sequence: CASSPPGTSNQPQHF. This sequence joins TRBV2 and TRBJ1-5; D is unclear. The CDR3 is 15 amino acids. V lost 6 bases and J 0 bases, leaving 12 bases between the germline ends. CDR1 and CDR2 from the germline V gene are SNHLY and FYNNEI.

CDR3 DNA: TGTGCCAGTAGTATAGTGGCGTTTGGAAGGTACAATGAGCAGTTCTTC. Amino acid sequence: CASSIVAFGRYNEQFF. The J gene is TRBJ2-1, the V gene TRBV19; D is uncertain. Germline assignment: CDR1 LNHDA and CDR2 SQIVND (reference sequence). This CDR3 has 16 residues. Deletions cut 1 base from V and 4 bases from J, with 14 bases between.

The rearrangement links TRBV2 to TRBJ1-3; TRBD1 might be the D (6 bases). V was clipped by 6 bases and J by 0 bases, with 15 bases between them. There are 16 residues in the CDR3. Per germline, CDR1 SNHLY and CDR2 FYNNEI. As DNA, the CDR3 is TGTGCCAGCAGGGCCGGGGGCGGTTTCTCTGGAAACACCATATATTTT. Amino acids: CASRAGGGFSGNTIYF.

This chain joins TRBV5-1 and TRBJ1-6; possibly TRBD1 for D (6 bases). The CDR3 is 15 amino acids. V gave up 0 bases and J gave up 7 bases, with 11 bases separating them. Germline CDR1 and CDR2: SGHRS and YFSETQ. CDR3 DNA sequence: TGCGCCAGCAGCTTGGCCAGCCAGGGGAATTCACCCCTCCACTTT. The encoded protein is CASSLASQGNSPLHF.

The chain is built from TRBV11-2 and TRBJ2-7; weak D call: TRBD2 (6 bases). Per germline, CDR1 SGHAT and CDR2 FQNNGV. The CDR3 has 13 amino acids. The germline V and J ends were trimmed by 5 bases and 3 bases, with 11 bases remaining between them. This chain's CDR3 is CASSRGTNYEQYF. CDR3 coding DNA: TGTGCCAGCAGCCGCGGGACGAACTACGAGCAGTACTTC.

The CDR3 bases are TGTGCCAGCAGCTTAGGTTGGGAGACCCAGTACTTC. It specifies CASSLGWETQYF. The J gene is TRBJ2-5, the V gene TRBV11-2, with unresolved D. This CDR3 has 12 amino acids. V was trimmed by 1 base and J by 5 bases, leaving 5 bases between them. Per the germline V gene, CDR1 is SGHAT and CDR2 is FQNNGV.

The CDR3 DNA is TGTGCCAGCAGCTTAAACCAGGGGGGCACCGGGGAGCTGTTTTTT. It specifies CASSLNQGGTGELFF. V usage is TRBV11-2 and J usage is TRBJ2-2, with a tentative D call TRBD1 (7 bases). This CDR3 contains 15 residues. Germline CDR1 SGHAT, CDR2 FQNNGV. Trimming removed 2 bases from V and 4 bases from J, with 11 bases in between.

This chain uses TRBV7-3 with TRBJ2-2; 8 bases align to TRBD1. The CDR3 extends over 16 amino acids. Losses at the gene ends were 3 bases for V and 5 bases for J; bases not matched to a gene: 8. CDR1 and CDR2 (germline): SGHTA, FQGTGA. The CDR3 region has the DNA TGTGCCAGCAGCTTGGACAGGGTAGGACGGACCGGGGAGCTGTTTTTT. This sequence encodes CASSLDRVGRTGELFF.

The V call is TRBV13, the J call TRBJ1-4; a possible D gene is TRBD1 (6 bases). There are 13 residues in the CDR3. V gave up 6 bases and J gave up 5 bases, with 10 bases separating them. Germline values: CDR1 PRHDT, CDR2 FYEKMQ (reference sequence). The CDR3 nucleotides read TGTGCCAGCAGACGCACAGGGAATGAAAAACTGTTTTTT. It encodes CASRRTGNEKLFF.

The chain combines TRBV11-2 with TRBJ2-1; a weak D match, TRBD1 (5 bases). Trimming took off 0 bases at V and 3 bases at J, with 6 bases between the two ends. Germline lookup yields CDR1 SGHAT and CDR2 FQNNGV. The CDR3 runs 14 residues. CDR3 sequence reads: CASSLERGYNEQFF. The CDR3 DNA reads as TGTGCCAGCAGCTTAGAAAGGGGCTACAATGAGCAGTTCTTC.

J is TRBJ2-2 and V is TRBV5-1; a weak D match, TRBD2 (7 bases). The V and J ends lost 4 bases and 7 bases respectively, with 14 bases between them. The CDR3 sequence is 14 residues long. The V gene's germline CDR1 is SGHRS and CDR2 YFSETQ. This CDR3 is CASSTRGGVGELFF. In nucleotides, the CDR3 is TGCGCCAGCAGCACCCGAGGGGGGGTCGGGGAGCTGTTTTTT.

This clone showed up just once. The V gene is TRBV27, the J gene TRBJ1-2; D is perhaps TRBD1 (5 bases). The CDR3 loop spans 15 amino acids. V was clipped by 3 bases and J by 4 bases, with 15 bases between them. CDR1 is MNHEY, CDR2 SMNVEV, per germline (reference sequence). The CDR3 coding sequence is TGTGCCAGCAGTTTCGGGGGGGTGGCTGCCTATGGCTACACCTTC. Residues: CASSFGGVAAYGYTF.

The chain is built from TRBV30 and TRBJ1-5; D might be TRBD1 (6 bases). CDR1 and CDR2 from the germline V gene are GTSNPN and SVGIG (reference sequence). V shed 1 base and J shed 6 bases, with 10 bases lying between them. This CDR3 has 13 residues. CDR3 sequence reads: CAWSEDSSQPQHF. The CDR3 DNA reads TGTGCCTGGAGTGAGGACAGCTCTCAGCCCCAGCATTTT.

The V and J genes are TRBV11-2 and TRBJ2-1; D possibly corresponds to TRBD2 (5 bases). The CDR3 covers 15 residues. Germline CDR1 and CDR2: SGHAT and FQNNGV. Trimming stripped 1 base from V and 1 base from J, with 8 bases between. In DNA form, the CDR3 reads TGTGCCAGCAGCTTAGGGGCGGGTTCCTACAATGAGCAGTTCTTC. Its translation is CASSLGAGSYNEQFF.

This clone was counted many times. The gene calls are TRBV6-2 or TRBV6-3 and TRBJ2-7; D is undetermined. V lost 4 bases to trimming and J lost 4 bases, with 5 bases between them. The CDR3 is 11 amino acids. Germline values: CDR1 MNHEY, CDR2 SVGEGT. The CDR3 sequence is CASSLGYEQYF. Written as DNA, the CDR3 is TGTGCCAGCAGTTTAGGATACGAGCAGTACTTC.

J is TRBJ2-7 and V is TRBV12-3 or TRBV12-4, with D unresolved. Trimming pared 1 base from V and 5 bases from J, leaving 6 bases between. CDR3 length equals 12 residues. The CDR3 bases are TGTGCCAGCAGTTTAGGGGCCGACGAGCAGTACTTC. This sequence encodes CASSLGADEQYF.

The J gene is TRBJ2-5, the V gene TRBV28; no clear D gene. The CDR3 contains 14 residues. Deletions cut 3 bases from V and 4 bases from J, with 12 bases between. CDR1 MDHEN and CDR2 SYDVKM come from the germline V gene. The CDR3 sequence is CASSLAGSPETQYF. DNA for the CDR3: TGTGCCAGCAGTTTGGCAGGATCCCCAGAGACCCAGTACTTC.